The 24 T cell receptor beta chains below come from one sample, sequenced in a study of beta chain features in type 1 diabetes. Study-wide results and caveats: All four CD4+ subsets of Type 1 diabetes patients contained TCRB CDR3s that were moderately but significantly shorter.

These receptors' antigens are unknown. Isolated RNA was reverse transcribed in full, so expressed TCRB transcripts were sequenced. Method: immunoSEQ multiplex PCR; TCRdb's copy keeps in-frame clones and lacks some. The profile shows around 70,000 clones, around 49% of them singletons. The sequenced sample was central memory CD4+ T cells from blood. Receptors were obtained from a man aged 25 to 45 with type 1 diabetes.

This clone was seen a few times. This chain joins TRBV4-2 and TRBJ1-2; 9 bases are shared with TRBD1. The ends lost 0 bases at V and 1 base at J; junction bases unmatched: 3. Looked up from germline, CDR1 is LGHNA and CDR2 is YNFKEQ. CDR3 length: 16 residues. CDR3 sequence (DNA): TGTGCCAGCAGCCAAGAAGGGACAGGGCTTAACTATGGCTACACCTTC. It translates to CASSQEGTGLNYGYTF.

The J gene is TRBJ1-1, the V gene TRBV2; a weak D match, TRBD1 (5 bases). V lost 8 bases, J lost 5 bases, and 21 bases lay in between. Germline CDR1 SNHLY, CDR2 FYNNEI. This CDR3 is 15 amino acids long. CDR3 sequence reads: CASEIGGVGRTEAFF. As DNA, the CDR3 is TGTGCCAGCGAAATAGGAGGGGTGGGGAGAACTGAAGCTTTCTTT.

The table lists this clone with a few counts. The chain is built from TRBV19 and TRBJ1-1; 7 nucleotides line up with TRBD1. Trimming took 6 bases from V and 3 from J; bases not matched to a gene: 4. This CDR3 contains 13 residues. Per germline, CDR1 LNHDA and CDR2 SQIVND (reference sequence). The CDR3 nucleotides read TGTGCCAGTAGACACGGGACAGACACTGAAGCTTTCTTT. Translating it yields CASRHGTDTEAFF. Looking up the rest from reference TRBV19 and TRBJ1-1 gives the full variable domain: DGGITQSPKYLFRKEGQNVTLSCEQNLNHDAMYWYRQDPGQGLRLIYYSQIVNDFQKGDIAEGYSVSREKKESFPLTVTSAQKNPTAFYLCASRHGTDTEAFFGQGTRLTVV.

This clone was seen just once. This chain joins TRBV5-1 and TRBJ2-1; 8 bases line up with TRBD2. Unmatched junction bases numbered 4, after V lost 2 bases and J lost 0 bases. CDR3 length: 16 amino acids. Germline loops: CDR1 SGHRS, CDR2 YFSETQ. CDR3 amino acids: CASSFGGGGSYNEQFF. CDR3 DNA sequence: TGCGCCAGCAGCTTCGGGGGGGGAGGCTCCTACAATGAGCAGTTCTTC. The whole variable domain, remainder taken from reference TRBV5-1 and TRBJ2-1, is KAGVTQTPRYLIKTRGQQVTLSCSPISGHRSVSWYQQTPGQGLQFLFEYFSETQRNKGNFPGRFSGRQFSNSRSEMNVSTLELGDSALYLCASSFGGGGSYNEQFFGPGTRLTVL.

This clone turned up a few times. The chain has TRBV18 and TRBJ2-5, with a weak D call TRBD2 (5 bases). The CDR3 is 16 residues long. Deletions cut 0 bases from V and 3 bases from J, with 14 bases between. Germline V gene lookup returns CDR1 KGHSH and CDR2 LQKENI. The CDR3 protein is CASSPPSGRPKETQYF. In DNA, the CDR3 is TGTGCCAGCTCACCACCGAGCGGACGGCCGAAAGAGACCCAGTACTTC. The whole variable domain, remainder taken from reference TRBV18 and TRBJ2-5, is NAGVMQNPRHLVRRRGQEARLRCSPMKGHSHVYWYRQLPEEGLKFMVYLQKENIIDESGMPKERFSAEFPKEGPSILRIQQVVRGDSAAYFCASSPPSGRPKETQYFGPGTRLLVL.

The rearrangement uses TRBV9 and TRBJ2-1; 8 bases are a match to TRBD2. The CDR3 is made up of 14 amino acids. Germline values: CDR1 SGDLS, CDR2 YYNGEE. V trimming: 4 bases; J trimming: 8 bases; junction bases outside the gene matches: 8. CDR3 region: CASSPRRGDDEQFF. Written as DNA, the CDR3 is TGTGCCAGCAGCCCCAGGCGGGGGGATGATGAGCAGTTCTTC.

This clone was counted only a few times. The chain employs TRBV10-3 and TRBJ2-5; 12 nucleotides match TRBD1. The germline gives CDR1 ENHRY, CDR2 SYGVKD. Germline trimming cut 2 bases from V and 5 bases from J; bases unmatched to any gene: 6. This CDR3 has 16 residues. The CDR3 protein is CAISEPGTGGRETQYF. CDR3 DNA: TGTGCCATCAGTGAGCCCGGGACAGGGGGCCGGGAGACCCAGTACTTC.

This clone was observed a few times. The genes are TRBV19 and TRBJ2-7; 7 bases agree with TRBD2. This CDR3 spans 15 amino acids. V shed 5 bases and J 2 bases; nucleotides not matched to a gene: 9. CDR1 LNHDA and CDR2 SQIVND come from the germline V gene (reference sequence). The CDR3 DNA reads TGTGCCAGTAGTCGTGGGAGGGACTCGGCCTACGAGCAGTACTTC. It specifies CASSRGRDSAYEQYF.

The rearrangement joins TRBV2 to TRBJ2-2, with D possibly TRBD1 on 5 matching bases. Trimming stripped 6 bases from V and 4 bases from J, with 12 bases between. Germline CDR1 SNHLY, CDR2 FYNNEI. The CDR3 extends over 14 amino acids. CDR3 protein: CASRPGITTGELFF. The CDR3 nucleotides are TGTGCCAGCAGGCCAGGGATTACCACCGGGGAGCTGTTTTTT. Based on the CDR3 plus reference TRBV2 and TRBJ2-2, the full variable domain is EPEVTQTPSHQVTQMGQEVILRCVPISNHLYFYWYRQILGQKVEFLVSFYNNEISEKSEIFDDQFSVERPDGSNFTLKIRSTKLEDSAMYFCASRPGITTGELFFGEGSRLTVL.

V gene TRBV19 combines with J gene TRBJ2-1; 9 bases align to TRBD2. Trimming took 0 bases from V and 3 from J; bases not matched to a gene: 9. This CDR3 has 18 residues. Germline CDR1 is LNHDA and CDR2 is SQIVND (reference sequence). CDR3 sequence (DNA): TGTGCCAGTAGTATAGATCGGTTGGCGGGGGGGCTCTACAATGAGCAGTTCTTC. This sequence encodes CASSIDRLAGGLYNEQFF.

CDR3 sequence: CASSSGTGPYNEQFF. The CDR3 nucleotides are TGTGCCAGCAGCTCCGGGACAGGGCCCTACAATGAGCAGTTCTTC. The genes are TRBV5-4 and TRBJ2-1, with 9 bases matching TRBD1. The CDR3 totals 15 residues. Germline loops: CDR1 SGHNT, CDR2 YYREEE (reference sequence). Trimming at V came to 3 bases and at J to 2 bases, leaving 3 bases not matched to a gene.

V and J are TRBV28 and TRBJ1-2; TRBD1 is a possible D gene (5 bases). The CDR3 totals 14 residues. V lost 6 bases and J 0 bases, leaving 11 bases between the germline ends. CDR1 and CDR2 from the germline V gene are MDHEN and SYDVKM. The CDR3 nucleotides read TGTGCCAGCAGCCCGACAGCCGCTAACTATGGCTACACCTTC. Protein sequence: CASSPTAANYGYTF.

The rearrangement links TRBV6-1 to TRBJ2-2; TRBD2 matches 7 bases. J gave up 4 bases and V 1 base, and 18 bases lay outside the gene matches. CDR1 and CDR2 from the germline V gene are MNHNS and SASEGT. The CDR3 loop spans 20 amino acids. The CDR3 DNA follows: TGTGCCAGCAGTGAAGAGGACCGCTCGAAGGGCGGGGGAGGCACCGGGGAGCTGTTTTTT. Protein sequence: CASSEEDRSKGGGGTGELFF.

This clone was detected only a few times. The chain couples TRBV7-9 to TRBJ2-1; 15 nucleotides match TRBD2. The CDR3 sequence is 18 residues long. With 5 bases clipped from V and 7 bases from J, the junction kept 12 bases outside the gene matches. Germline CDR1 is SEHNR and CDR2 is FQNEAQ (reference sequence). CDR3: CASSPSPGLAGGGNEQFF. In DNA, the CDR3 is TGTGCCAGCAGCCCATCACCGGGACTAGCGGGAGGTGGGAATGAGCAGTTCTTC.

This chain uses TRBV19 with TRBJ2-2, with D unclear. CDR1 is LNHDA and CDR2 is SQIVND in the germline V gene (reference sequence). CDR3 length equals 13 residues. The V and J ends lost 8 bases and 4 bases respectively, with 11 bases between them. The DNA for the CDR3 is TGTGCCAGTGCTGAGAGGCGCACCGGGGAGCTGTTTTTT. Residues: CASAERRTGELFF.

A few counts support this clone. The genes are TRBV5-1 and TRBJ2-3; D unresolved. The CDR3 spans 14 residues. The germline V gene encodes CDR1 SGHRS and CDR2 YFSETQ. V lost 0 bases, J lost 6 bases, and 11 bases lay in between. CDR3: CASSLGGVRDTQYF. The CDR3 DNA sequence: TGCGCCAGCAGCTTGGGAGGAGTTAGGGATACGCAGTATTTT.

This clone was detected a few times. This chain connects TRBV10-1 to TRBJ1-5; 8 bases are shared with TRBD1. There are 18 residues in the CDR3. Per the germline V gene, CDR1 is WNHNN and CDR2 is SYGVQD (reference sequence). Unmatched junction bases numbered 8, after V lost 1 base and J lost 0 bases. The DNA for the CDR3 is TGCGCCAGCAGTGAGTTTCATAGGGACAGGCGTAGCAATCAGCCCCAGCATTTT. This sequence encodes CASSEFHRDRRSNQPQHF.

J is TRBJ2-2 and V is TRBV6-5; D perhaps matches TRBD2 (7 bases). Germline assignment: CDR1 MNHEY and CDR2 SVGAGI. Trimming took 8 bases from V and 3 from J, leaving 13 bases between them. This CDR3 is 14 amino acids long. CDR3 bases: TGTGCCAGCGGGAGGGGGGGCCACACCGGGGAGCTGTTTTTT. Amino acid sequence: CASGRGGHTGELFF.

This sequence joins TRBV30 and TRBJ2-3; 10 nucleotides match TRBD2. The V and J ends lost 5 bases and 6 bases, in that order; junction bases with no gene match: 11. The CDR3 is 15 residues long. Germline values: CDR1 GTSNPN, CDR2 SVGIG (reference sequence). The CDR3: CAWAGGSAGGDTQYF. The CDR3 DNA is TGTGCCTGGGCCGGGGGCTCAGCGGGAGGGGATACGCAGTATTTT.

In its sample, this clone was seen a few times. The CDR3: CASSLGQLQKNIQYF. Here the CDR3 DNA reads TGTGCCAGCAGCTTGGGACAGCTGCAAAAAAACATTCAGTACTTC. This chain connects TRBV7-9 to TRBJ2-4; TRBD1 matches at 7 bases. After removal of 3 bases from V and 4 bases from J, the junction contained 6 bases not matched to a gene. Germline V gene data show CDR1 as SEHNR and CDR2 as FQNEAQ (reference sequence). The CDR3 covers 15 residues.

The rearrangement uses TRBV7-2 and TRBJ2-7; maybe TRBD2 (7 bases). Trimming cost V 5 bases and J 5 bases, with 31 bases left between them. Germline CDR1 SGHTA, CDR2 FQGNSA. The CDR3 is made up of 19 amino acids. The CDR3: CASSLRLGAGAGGSDEQYF. CDR3 nucleotides: TGTGCCAGCAGCCTCCGATTGGGGGCGGGAGCTGGTGGGAGCGACGAGCAGTACTTC.

This clone has just one count. This sequence joins TRBV7-6 and TRBJ2-5, with D possibly matching TRBD2 (5 bases). V lost 7 bases to trimming and J lost 4 bases, with 10 bases between them. Germline CDR1 reads SGHVS; CDR2 reads FNYEAQ. The CDR3 consists of 12 residues. This CDR3 is CASTSGVETQYF. The CDR3 DNA reads as TGTGCCAGCACCAGCGGTGTAGAGACCCAGTACTTC. Together with reference TRBV7-6 and TRBJ2-5, the CDR3 gives the full variable domain: GAGVSQSPRYKVTKRGQDVALRCDPISGHVSLYWYRQALGQGPEFLTYFNYEAQQDKSGLPNDRFSAERPEGSISTLTIQRTEQRDSAMYRCASTSGVETQYFGPGTRLLVL.

The chain links TRBV11-2 to TRBJ2-5, with TRBD2 matching 14 bases. J was trimmed by 4 bases and V by 4 bases; bases with no gene match: 5. The germline V gene encodes CDR1 SGHAT and CDR2 FQNNGV. The CDR3 is made up of 16 amino acids. Here the CDR3 DNA reads TGTGCCAGCAGCTCCGGGACTAGCGGGAGCGGAGAGACCCAGTACTTC. It specifies CASSSGTSGSGETQYF.

The gene calls are TRBV4-2 and TRBJ2-7; D is undetermined. Trimming removed 1 base from V and 2 bases from J, with 6 bases in between. Germline CDR1 reads LGHNA; CDR2 reads YNFKEQ. The CDR3 loop spans 13 amino acids. The CDR3 here is CASSQGLAYEQYF. The CDR3 DNA sequence: TGTGCCAGCAGCCAAGGGCTTGCCTACGAGCAGTACTTC.